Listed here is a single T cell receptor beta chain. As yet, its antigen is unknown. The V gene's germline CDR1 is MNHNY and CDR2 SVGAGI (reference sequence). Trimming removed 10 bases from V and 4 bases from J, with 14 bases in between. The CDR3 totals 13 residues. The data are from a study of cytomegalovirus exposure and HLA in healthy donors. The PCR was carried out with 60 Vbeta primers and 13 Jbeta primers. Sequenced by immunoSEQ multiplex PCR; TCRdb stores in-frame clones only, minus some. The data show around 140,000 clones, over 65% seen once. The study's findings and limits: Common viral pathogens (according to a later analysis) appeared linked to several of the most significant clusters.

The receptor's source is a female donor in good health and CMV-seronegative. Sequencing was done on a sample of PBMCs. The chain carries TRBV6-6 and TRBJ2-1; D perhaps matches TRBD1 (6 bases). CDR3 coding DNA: TGTGCCACCTCGCCGGACAGTTACAATGAGCAGTTCTTC. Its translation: CATSPDSYNEQFF.